The 11 T cell receptor beta chains below all came from one sample that was sequenced in a study of blood T cell repertoires in COVID-19. The table came from immunoSEQ multiplex PCR; TCRdb's copy has only in-frame clones and leaves some out. The table includes some 150,000 clones, over 65% detected once. The sample comprised peripheral blood. All receptors come from a man between 70 and 80 years old with acute or convalescent COVID-19.

This chain connects TRBV5-8 to TRBJ1-4; no firm D call. The germline CDR1 and CDR2 sequences are SGHTS and YDEGEE. The germline V and J ends were trimmed by 4 bases and 0 bases, with 13 bases remaining between them. The CDR3 covers 16 residues. The CDR3 DNA is TGTGCCAGCAGCCCAATGGGTGGAGCAACTAATGAAAAACTGTTTTTT. Protein: CASSPMGGATNEKLFF.

The gene calls are TRBV18 and TRBJ1-1, with 9 bases matching TRBD1. Germline CDR1 and CDR2: KGHSH and LQKENI. J lost 4 bases, V lost 2 bases, and 2 bases had no gene match. The CDR3 extends over 14 amino acids. The CDR3 here is CASSPDRGSTEAFF. CDR3 coding DNA: TGTGCCAGCTCACCAGACAGGGGGAGCACTGAAGCTTTCTTT.

V is TRBV15 and J is TRBJ1-5; D is uncertain. The V gene's germline CDR1 is LNHNV and CDR2 YYDKDF (reference sequence). The CDR3 totals 13 residues. Trimming left V 6 bases short and J 3 bases short, with 9 bases between. The CDR3 bases are TGTGCCACCAGTAACCGGGACAATCAGCCCCAGCATTTT. Its translation is CATSNRDNQPQHF. Full variable domain (outside the CDR3, taken from reference TRBV15 and TRBJ1-5): DAMVIQNPRYQVTQFGKPVTLSCSQTLNHNVMYWYQQKSSQAPKLLFHYYDKDFNNEADTPDNFQSRRPNTSFCFLDIRSPGLGDTAMYLCATSNRDNQPQHFGDGTRLSIL.

This clone appeared once. The chain has TRBV4-1 and TRBJ2-6; D possibly corresponds to TRBD2 (6 bases). The V end was cut by 4 bases, the J end by 1 base, with 20 bases between. This CDR3 region has 19 residues. Germline V lookup: CDR1 MGHRA, CDR2 YSYEKL. The CDR3 sequence: CASSPSPAGSDSGANVLTF. The CDR3 nucleotides are TGCGCCAGCAGCCCAAGCCCCGCCGGGAGCGATTCTGGGGCCAACGTCCTGACTTTC.

This sequence joins TRBV28 and TRBJ2-5; possibly TRBD1 for D (6 bases). The germline V and J ends were trimmed by 5 bases and 4 bases, with 11 bases remaining between them. Looked up from germline, CDR1 is MDHEN and CDR2 is SYDVKM. This CDR3 has 13 residues. The DNA for the CDR3 is TGTGCCAGCAGTCCAGGGGTTATAGAGACCCAGTACTTC. Translation: CASSPGVIETQYF.

The chain has TRBV28 and TRBJ2-3, with 12 bases identical to TRBD2. V lost 3 bases and J lost 9; bases outside the gene matches: 7. The CDR3 is made up of 15 amino acids. Germline V gene data show CDR1 as MDHEN and CDR2 as SYDVKM. CDR3 in DNA: TGTGCCAGCAGTTTGACTAGCGGGGGCCCCAGGACGCAGTATTTT. Protein sequence: CASSLTSGGPRTQYF. The full variable domain, its missing parts supplied by reference TRBV28 and TRBJ2-3, is DVKVTQSSRYLVKRTGEKVFLECVQDMDHENMFWYRQDPGLGLRLIYFSYDVKMKEKGDIPEGYSVSREKKERFSLILESASTNQTSMYLCASSLTSGGPRTQYFGPGTRLTVL.

CDR3 sequence (DNA): TGTGCCAGCAGTTTAAGCTCTAGCGGGAGATTGGGTGAGCAGTTCTTC. Translation: CASSLSSSGRLGEQFF. The chain links TRBV28 to TRBJ2-1; TRBD2 matches 10 bases. This CDR3 comprises 16 residues. CDR1 and CDR2 from the germline V gene are MDHEN and SYDVKM. Trimming at V came to 2 bases and at J to 9 bases, leaving 10 bases not matched to a gene.

The chain links TRBV19 to TRBJ1-2, with 7 bases fitting TRBD1. The length of the CDR3 is 15 residues. Per germline, CDR1 LNHDA and CDR2 SQIVND (reference sequence). With V trimmed by 7 bases and J by 0 bases, 8 bases remained unmatched. CDR3 bases: TGTGCCAGTACCTGGGCGGACAGGCCTAACTATGGCTACACCTTC. Translating it yields CASTWADRPNYGYTF.

V usage is TRBV6-6 and J usage is TRBJ2-1, with D possibly being TRBD1 (5 bases). The V end was cut by 2 bases, the J end by 6 bases, with 17 bases between. CDR1 and CDR2 (germline): MNHNY, SVGAGI (reference sequence). This CDR3 is built from 16 residues. The CDR3 here is CASSYPGGTGSNEQFF. Here the CDR3 DNA reads TGTGCCAGCAGTTACCCAGGCGGAACAGGCAGCAATGAGCAGTTCTTC.

V gene TRBV2 combines with J gene TRBJ2-1, with 9 bases matching TRBD2. From germline, CDR1 is SNHLY and CDR2 FYNNEI. This CDR3 has 12 residues. Trimming took 4 bases from V and 12 from J; bases not matched to a gene: 4. CDR3 sequence reads: CASSGTSEGQFF. CDR3 DNA sequence: TGTGCCAGCAGTGGGACTAGCGAGGGGCAGTTCTTC.

The chain has TRBV24-1 and TRBJ2-1, with unresolved D. V gave up 5 bases and J gave up 4 bases, with 2 bases separating them. The CDR3 spans 11 residues. Per germline, CDR1 KGHDR and CDR2 SFDVKD. The CDR3 here is CATSAYNEQFF. The CDR3 coding sequence is TGTGCCACCAGTGCGTACAATGAGCAGTTCTTC.